Sequencing of this T cell receptor (beta chain) was carried out in a study of PD-1 blockade in classical Hodgkin lymphoma. Each of the patients experienced relapse following autologous stem cell transplantation, and their brentuximab vedotin exposure differed. Best responses were complete response, partial response or progressive disease. Measured with immunoSEQ multiplex PCR; TCRdb has only the in-frame clones, and not every one. The table lists roughly 140,000 clones, just under 80% of them singletons, with roughly 10% in the top ten. Findings of the study overall: Exclusion covered patients beginning nivolumab under 1 year post-ASCT.

About this clone: Its antigen is unknown.

Trimming took off 0 bases at V and 6 bases at J, with 10 bases between the two ends. The CDR3 sequence is 14 residues long. The germline gives CDR1 SGHRS, CDR2 YFSETQ. The sample was peripheral blood mononuclear cells (PBMCs), taken before the second cycle of nivolumab. The chain links TRBV5-1 to TRBJ2-1; the D gene is possibly TRBD2 (5 bases). This TCR came from a human donor with classical Hodgkin lymphoma. CDR3 region: CASSLGGSVNEQFF. DNA of the CDR3: TGCGCCAGCAGCTTGGGCGGGTCGGTCAATGAGCAGTTCTTC.